A few counts support the clone carrying this TCR beta chain. Its antigen is not identified. Germline assignment: CDR1 MNHNS and CDR2 SASEGT. CDR3 length: 13 residues. The V end was cut by 1 base, the J end by 5 bases, with 6 bases between. From the 5' RACE reads, TCRdb called clonotypes with MiXCR, one entry per CDR3 protein. The table has under 900,000 distinct CDR3 sequences, roughly 20% seen once; the top ten hold 10% to 15%. The sample belongs to a study of identical twins. Findings and limits, study-wide: Beta out-of-frame sequences showed weaker excess twin sharing.

This sample also belongs to another study, concerning T cells expressing NK-cell markers. In that study: Within the sequenced cohort of eight donors, seven exhibited HCMV seropositivity and one was seronegative.

Sequenced input: PBMCs. This clonotype was sampled from a young woman in good health. V is TRBV6-1 and J is TRBJ2-1, with D perhaps TRBD1 or TRBD2 (5 bases each). Here the CDR3 DNA reads TGTGCCAGCAGTGAAGGGGGACACAATGAGCAGTTCTTC. Its protein is CASSEGGHNEQFF.